Following are 14 T cell receptor beta chains from one sample sequenced in a study of T cell repertoires in cytomegalovirus infection. MiXCR, applied by TCRdb to the reads, yields one record per CDR3 protein. This repertoire shows around 260,000 distinct CDR3 sequences, about 25% found once; its top ten account for approximately 15%. Specimen: PBMCs. These receptor sequences come from a human donor in good health (CMV status not recorded). Some clones in this sample may be carry-over from other donors' samples.

This sequence joins TRBV30 and TRBJ1-2; no firm D call. The germline V gene has CDR1 GTSNPN and CDR2 SVGIG (reference sequence). The CDR3 sequence is 13 residues long. Trimming took 0 bases from V and 3 from J, leaving 8 bases between them. CDR3 bases: TGTGCCTGGAGTGTAGGCCAGGACTATGGCTACACCTTC. Translated, it gives CAWSVGQDYGYTF.

In this sample, this clonotype turned up many times. This chain uses TRBV7-2 with TRBJ2-7, with a tentative D call TRBD2 (5 bases). The CDR3 has 15 amino acids. V was pared by 5 bases and J by 2 bases, with 16 bases between. Germline CDR1 reads SGHTA; CDR2 reads FQGNSA. DNA of the CDR3: TGTGCCAGCAGCCACGAACTAGTTACCACCTACGAGCAGTACTTC. Translated, it gives CASSHELVTTYEQYF.

The chain recombines TRBV2 with TRBJ2-6; no firm D call. V shed 4 bases and J shed 0 bases, with 4 bases lying between them. CDR3 length equals 14 residues. Germline-derived CDR1 and CDR2 are SNHLY and FYNNEI. The CDR3 coding sequence is TGTGCCAGCAGTGCTCTCTCTGGGGCCAACGTCCTGACTTTC. Encoded protein: CASSALSGANVLTF.

V and J are TRBV10-3 and TRBJ2-7, with D perhaps TRBD1 (6 bases). V shed 8 bases and J shed 2 bases, with 16 bases lying between them. The germline gives CDR1 ENHRY, CDR2 SYGVKD. This CDR3 contains 14 residues. The CDR3 loop is CAISGHTVAYEQYF. Here the CDR3 DNA reads TGTGCCATCTCGGGACATACGGTTGCCTACGAGCAGTACTTC.

The CDR3 sequence: CASSQQGIENTEAFF. Written as DNA, the CDR3 is TGTGCCAGCTCACAACAGGGCATCGAGAACACTGAAGCTTTCTTT. This chain links TRBV18 with TRBJ1-1, with D possibly matching TRBD1 (6 bases). CDR3 length: 15 amino acids. V shed 4 bases and J shed 1 base, with 13 bases lying between them. CDR1 and CDR2 from the germline V gene are KGHSH and LQKENI.

The V call is TRBV30, the J call TRBJ2-7; 10 nucleotides match TRBD2. The CDR3 runs to 15 residues. Germline CDR1 reads GTSNPN; CDR2 reads SVGIG (reference sequence). After removal of 3 bases from V and 1 base from J, the junction contained 6 bases not matched to a gene. CDR3 sequence reads: CAWSPGLAVSYEQYF. The CDR3 nucleotides read TGTGCCTGGAGCCCCGGACTAGCGGTATCCTACGAGCAGTACTTC.

This clonotype turned up a few times. The chain links TRBV7-9 to TRBJ1-5; 11 bases map to TRBD1. Losses at the gene ends were 3 bases for V and 1 base for J; bases not matched to a gene: 2. Germline V gives CDR1 SEHNR, CDR2 FQNEAQ (reference sequence). The CDR3 runs 16 residues. The CDR3 loop reads CASSFGTGGSNQPQHF. For the CDR3, the DNA is TGTGCCAGCAGCTTCGGGACAGGGGGGAGCAATCAGCCCCAGCATTTT.

This clonotype was seen repeatedly, ten times or more. This chain links TRBV6-2 or TRBV6-3 with TRBJ1-4; TRBD1 might be the D (5 bases). The V end lost 2 bases, the J end lost 5 bases, and 12 bases lay between the germline ends. CDR1 and CDR2 (germline): MNHEY, SVGEGT. The CDR3 totals 15 residues. The CDR3 DNA reads TGTGCCAGCAGTTACCCCGGGACGGCGAATGAAAAACTGTTTTTT. Its protein product is CASSYPGTANEKLFF.

The chain couples TRBV29-1 to TRBJ1-5; a possible D gene is TRBD1 (5 bases). Germline assignment: CDR1 SQVTM and CDR2 ANQGSEA. The CDR3 length is 13 residues. V was trimmed by 4 bases and J by 7 bases, leaving 14 bases between them. The CDR3 DNA follows: TGCAGCGTTGCGCCGGGGGTTGGACAGCCCCAGCATTTT. Protein product: CSVAPGVGQPQHF.

This clonotype has more than one count but fewer than ten. The DNA of the CDR3 is TGTGCCAGCAGCCCCAGACAGGGGGTAACTCAGCCCCAGCATTTT. It yields the protein CASSPRQGVTQPQHF. This chain connects TRBV7-2 to TRBJ1-5; 9 nucleotides line up with TRBD1. V shed 5 bases and J 6 bases; nucleotides not matched to a gene: 8. The CDR3 loop spans 15 amino acids. Germline V CDR1 and CDR2: SGHTA, FQGNSA.

The genes are TRBV19 and TRBJ2-5, with a tentative D call TRBD2 (5 bases). The CDR3 length is 13 residues. The V gene's germline CDR1 is LNHDA and CDR2 SQIVND (reference sequence). Trimming took off 8 bases at V and 4 bases at J, with 14 bases between the two ends. CDR3 amino acids: CASRRARGETQYF. CDR3 in DNA: TGTGCCAGTCGCCGAGCCCGGGGAGAGACCCAGTACTTC.

This clonotype has only a few counts. The gene calls are TRBV28 and TRBJ1-5; D is ambiguous. V lost 3 bases and J lost 4, with 10 bases in between. In germline, CDR1 is MDHEN, CDR2 SYDVKM. This CDR3 is 14 amino acids long. In nucleotides, the CDR3 is TGTGCCAGCAGTTTGGGCTGGGAAAATCAGCCCCAGCATTTT. Its translation: CASSLGWENQPQHF.

The chain links TRBV20-1 to TRBJ2-3, with a possible D match to TRBD2 (5 bases). This CDR3 contains 12 residues. Germline loops: CDR1 DFQATT, CDR2 SNEGSKA (reference sequence). The V gene lost 2 bases and the J gene lost 4 bases, with 7 bases spanning the gap. This chain's CDR3 is CSARISADTQYF. The CDR3 DNA follows: TGCAGTGCTAGAATTAGCGCAGATACGCAGTATTTT.

This clonotype was seen repeatedly, ten times or more. The chain uses TRBV12-3 or TRBV12-4 and TRBJ2-2; unclear D gene. Deletions cut 4 bases from V and 4 bases from J, with 1 base between. CDR3 length equals 11 residues. CDR3 sequence: CASSSTGELFF. CDR3 DNA sequence: TGTGCCAGCAGTTCCACCGGGGAGCTGTTTTTT.